The T cell receptor beta chain described here comes from a study of Ad26.COV2.S vaccination and SARS-CoV-2 variants. Study summary: Ad26.COV2.S, an intramuscular injection, was given once or twice 56 days apart. Findings of the study overall: Researchers cautioned that TCR breadth and depth analyses may have underestimated total T cell responses.

Treatment denoted: around 19 received Ad26.COV2.S at low or high dose, single or two shots; about 5 received placebo; per-sample allocation not given. The investigators took samples on day 63 after the first vaccine or placebo injection. Within Boston, the person who donated was an adult of 18-55 years. Remarks on this clone: No antigen is known for it.

This table comes from immunoSEQ multiplex PCR, and its TCRdb copy is limited to in-frame clones, with some not included. The table lists approximately 300,000 clones, around four fifths of them singletons. The TCR sequence derives from a person between 18 and 60 years old who received the Ad26.COV2.S COVID-19 vaccine or a placebo. Sequencing used peripheral blood, obtained in a trial of Ad26.COV2.S vaccine versus placebo.

CDR3 DNA: TGTGCCAGCAGCGGGCTAGTGAACACCGGGGAGCTGTTTTTT. This sequence encodes CASSGLVNTGELFF. The chain recombines TRBV7-7 with TRBJ2-2; D not certain. This CDR3 spans 14 amino acids. Germline V gene data show CDR1 as SSHAT and CDR2 as FNYEAQ (reference sequence). V was cut by 5 bases and J by 1 base, with 8 bases left in between.